This T cell receptor beta chain was retrieved from a study of blood T cells in healthy people across ages. The CDR3 loop spans 10 amino acids. V dropped 7 bases and J dropped 11 bases, with 11 bases sitting between them. The V gene's germline CDR1 is SNHLY and CDR2 FYNNEI. PCR was performed a second time for about 6 to 12 cycles using a sample-barcoded 5' primer and a J-beta primer mix. TCRdb passed the 5' RACE reads through MiXCR, listing each CDR3 protein once. Here the sample spans 1.5 million to 2 million distinct CDR3 sequences, 28% being singletons. The TCR was taken from a woman aged 25 to 45 in good health. The genes are TRBV2 and TRBJ1-1, with D maybe TRBD1 (6 bases). What was sequenced was blood. CDR3 in amino acids: CASTQGEAFF. The CDR3 bases are TGTGCCAGCACACAGGGAGAGGCTTTCTTT.